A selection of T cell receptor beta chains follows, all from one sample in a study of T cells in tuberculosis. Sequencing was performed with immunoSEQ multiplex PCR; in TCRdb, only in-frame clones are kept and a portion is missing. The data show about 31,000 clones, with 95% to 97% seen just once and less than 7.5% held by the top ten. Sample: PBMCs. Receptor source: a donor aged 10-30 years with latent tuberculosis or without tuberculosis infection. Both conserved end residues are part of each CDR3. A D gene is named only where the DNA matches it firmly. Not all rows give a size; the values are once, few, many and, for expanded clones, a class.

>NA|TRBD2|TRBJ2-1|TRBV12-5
CASGLGGRATYNEQFF
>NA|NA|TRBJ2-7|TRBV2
CASVAGQQGYEQYF
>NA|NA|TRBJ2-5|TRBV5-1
CASSLERGGTQYF
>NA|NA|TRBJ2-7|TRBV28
CASSSPGGPYEQYF
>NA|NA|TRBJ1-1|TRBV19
CASSISGNTEAFF
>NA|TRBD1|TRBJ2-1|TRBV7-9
CASSRSGTGAYNEQFF
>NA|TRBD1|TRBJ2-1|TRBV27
CASTSRGRGQNEQFF
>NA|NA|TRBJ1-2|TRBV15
CATSRDLGASGYTF
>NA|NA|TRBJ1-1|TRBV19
CASSISGSTEAFF
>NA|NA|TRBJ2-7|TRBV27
CASSLMRQELFLLYEQYF
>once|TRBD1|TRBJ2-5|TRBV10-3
CASGTGEETQYF
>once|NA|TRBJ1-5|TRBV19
CASSIDPRGTVGNQPQHF
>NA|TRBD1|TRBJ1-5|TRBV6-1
CASRDRQGWGQPQHF
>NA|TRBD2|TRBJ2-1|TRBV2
CASSERLAGSEQFF
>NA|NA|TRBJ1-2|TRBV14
CASSQGAGWHYGYTF
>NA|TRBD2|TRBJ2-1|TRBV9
CASSVVGMPLAGYNEQFF
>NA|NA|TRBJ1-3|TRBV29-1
CSVGEPGNTIYF
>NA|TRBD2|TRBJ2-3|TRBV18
CASSPPGRLAGTDTQYF
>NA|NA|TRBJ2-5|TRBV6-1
CASSEQETFRGTQYF
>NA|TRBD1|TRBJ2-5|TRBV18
CASSPPWGTVTRVPPTPYQETQYF
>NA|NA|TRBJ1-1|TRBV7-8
CASSLVLRSHEAFF
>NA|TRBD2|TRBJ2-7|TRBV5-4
CASSAAVREEGEQYF
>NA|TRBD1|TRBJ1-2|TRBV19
CASSFRDRALGGYTF
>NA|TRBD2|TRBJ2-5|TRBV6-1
CASSEFGGETQYF
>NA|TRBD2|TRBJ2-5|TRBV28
CASRNSGRALRETQYF
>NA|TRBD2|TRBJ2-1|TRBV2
CASSGPLSGGAVNEQFF
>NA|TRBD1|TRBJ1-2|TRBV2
CASIPDRGLGFYGYTF
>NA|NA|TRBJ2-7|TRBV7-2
CASSAERILSYEQYF
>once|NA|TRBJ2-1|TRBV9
CASSQGGSYNEQFF
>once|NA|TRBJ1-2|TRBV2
CASKTRQFWGYTF
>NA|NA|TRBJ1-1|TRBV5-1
CASSSQGSGMNTEAFF
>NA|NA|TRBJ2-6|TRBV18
CASSLRESGANVLTF
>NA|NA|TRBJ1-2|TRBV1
CTSSQDRTWTGSTNYGYTF
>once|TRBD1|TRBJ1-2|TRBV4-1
CASSPSQDRGFYYGYTF
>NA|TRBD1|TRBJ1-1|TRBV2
CASSEERTGGSGAFF
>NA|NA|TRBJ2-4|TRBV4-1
CASSQAGAKNIQYF
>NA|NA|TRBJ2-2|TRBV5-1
CASSSDPQRNTGELFF
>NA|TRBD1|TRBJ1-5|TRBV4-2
CASSQAPYRAGGAYSNQPQHF
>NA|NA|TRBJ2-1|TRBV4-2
CASSQNRDTYNEQFF
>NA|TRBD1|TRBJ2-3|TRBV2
CASSSGQETDTQYF
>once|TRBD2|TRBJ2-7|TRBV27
CASSLSGGSYEQYF
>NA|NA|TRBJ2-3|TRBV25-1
CASSESGSSTDTQYF
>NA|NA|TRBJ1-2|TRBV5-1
CASSLINSGSYGYTF
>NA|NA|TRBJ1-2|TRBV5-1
CASSLVGEYGYTF
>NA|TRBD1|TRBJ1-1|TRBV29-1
CSVSFGDRGLAFF
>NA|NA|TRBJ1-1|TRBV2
CARRVITEAFF
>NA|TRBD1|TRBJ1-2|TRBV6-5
CASSYWNTGGNYGYTF
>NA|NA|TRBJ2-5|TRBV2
CASSVLLGVQETQYF
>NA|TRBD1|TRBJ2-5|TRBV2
CASRTGVKETQYF
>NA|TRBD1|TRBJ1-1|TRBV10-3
CAIMTGKDTEAFF
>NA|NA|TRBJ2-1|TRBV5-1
CASSGEGLGHNEQFF
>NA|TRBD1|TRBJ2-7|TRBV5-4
CASSLGGTGAYEQYF
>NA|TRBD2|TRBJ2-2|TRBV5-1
CASSPGLAGEITGELFF
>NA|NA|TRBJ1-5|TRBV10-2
CASSDSGGDQPQHF
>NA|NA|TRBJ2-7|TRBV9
CASNYGSREGEQYF
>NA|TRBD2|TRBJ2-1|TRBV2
CASSQLAGGPYEQFF
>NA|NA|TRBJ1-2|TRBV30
CAWTKADLNRRTYGYTF
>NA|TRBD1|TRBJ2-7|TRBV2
CASSEAGGGYEQYF
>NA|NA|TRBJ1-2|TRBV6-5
CASGSKGGYGYTF